One sample yielded the 25 T cell receptor beta chains listed below, sequenced in a study of CD8+CD57+ T cells in acquired aplastic anemia. All patients picked for sequencing had shown, by flow cytometry, an expansion of CD8+CD57+ cells. Profiling that covered TCR beta VDJ and CDR3 relied on genomic DNA as its template. TCRdb passed the reads through MiXCR, listing each CDR3 protein once. This table has 150,000 to 200,000 distinct CDR3 sequences, about 50% appearing once. The specimen was sorted CD4+, CD8+, or CD8+CD57+ T cells (not recorded which) from PBMCs. The receptor set was obtained from a human donor with aplastic anemia.

This chain connects TRBV24-1 to TRBJ2-7, with TRBD2 identical over 11 bases. CDR1 KGHDR and CDR2 SFDVKD come from the germline V gene. Trimming at V came to 10 bases and at J to 3 bases, leaving 7 bases not matched to a gene. CDR3 length equals 14 residues. The CDR3 reads CATLGLADSYEQYF. As DNA, the CDR3 is TGTGCCACTCTGGGACTAGCGGATAGCTACGAGCAGTACTTC.

V is TRBV2 and J is TRBJ1-1, with D unclear. The CDR3 totals 14 residues. Germline V CDR1 and CDR2: SNHLY, FYNNEI. V lost 7 bases, J lost 1 base, and 13 bases lay in between. The CDR3, as DNA: TGTGCCAGCACCCTCAGGATAGGGAACACTGAAGCTTTCTTT. Its translation is CASTLRIGNTEAFF.

This clonotype was detected once. The chain is built from TRBV12-3 or TRBV12-4 and TRBJ1-5; tentatively, D is TRBD1 (5 bases). V was clipped by 6 bases and J by 2 bases, with 17 bases between them. This CDR3 region has 16 residues. CDR3 residues: CASSRGHANGNQPQHF. The CDR3 DNA reads TGTGCCAGCAGCCGAGGACACGCGAACGGCAATCAGCCCCAGCATTTT.

Details on this clonotype: One junction end disagrees with the germline gene, perhaps due to a read error. The rearrangement joins TRBV7-6 to TRBJ2-1, with 7 positions matching TRBD2. The CDR3 has 12 amino acids. Germline lookup yields CDR1 SGHVS and CDR2 FNYEAQ. Written as DNA, the CDR3 is TGTGCCAGCAGCCTAGCGGAAACTGAGCAGTTCTTC. This encodes CASSLAETEQFF.

This clonotype was recorded at least ten times. This chain uses TRBV12-3 or TRBV12-4 with TRBJ2-3; D is uncertain. The CDR3 runs to 10 residues. V lost 8 bases and J 6 bases, leaving 6 bases between the germline ends. CDR3 region: CASGHDTQYF. CDR3 nucleotide sequence: TGTGCCAGCGGCCACGATACGCAGTATTTT.

Only one count was recorded for this clonotype. A much larger clone lies a single base off, so this may be a read error. The chain employs TRBV4-3 and TRBJ1-1; D is ambiguous. The CDR3 has 15 residues. Germline loops: CDR1 LGHNA, CDR2 YSLEER. Trimming took 0 bases from V and 3 from J, leaving 11 bases between them. The CDR3 loop is CASSQEGRLDTEAFF. The CDR3 DNA follows: TGCGCCAGCAGCCAAGAAGGAAGATTGGACACTGAAGCTTTCTTT.

The V call is TRBV20-1, the J call TRBJ1-3; D uncertain. Looked up from germline, CDR1 is DFQATT and CDR2 is SNEGSKA (reference sequence). V was trimmed by 4 bases and J by 0 bases, leaving 10 bases between them. The CDR3 totals 14 residues. CDR3 sequence: CSAISMSSGNTIYF. CDR3 DNA: TGCAGTGCTATAAGCATGAGCTCTGGAAACACCATATATTTT.

This sequence joins TRBV5-4 and TRBJ2-3, with 8 bases matching TRBD2. CDR3 length equals 16 residues. Germline CDR1 is SGHNT and CDR2 is YYREEE (reference sequence). V lost 3 bases and J lost 0; bases outside the gene matches: 6. The CDR3 DNA follows: TGTGCCAGCAGCTCGGGGGGGGCCCTTAGCACAGATACGCAGTATTTT. It translates to CASSSGGALSTDTQYF.

This clonotype was recorded a few times. V and J are TRBV7-2 and TRBJ2-6, with a possible D match to TRBD1 (5 bases). Germline V gene sequence: CDR1 SGHTA, CDR2 FQGNSA. Trimming took off 3 bases at V and 10 bases at J, with 10 bases between the two ends. The CDR3 is 13 amino acids. The CDR3 protein is CASSLGLNNVLTF. In nucleotides, the CDR3 is TGTGCCAGCAGCTTGGGGCTAAATAACGTCCTGACTTTC.

About this clonotype itself: This may stem from a read error, because a much larger clone lies one nucleotide away. The chain has TRBV9 and TRBJ2-3, with 11 bases that match TRBD2. Looked up from germline, CDR1 is SGDLS and CDR2 is YYNGEE. This CDR3 has 15 residues. Here the CDR3 reads CASSFSGRDTDTQCF. The CDR3 nucleotides read TGTGCCAGCAGCTTTAGCGGGAGGGACACAGATACGCAGTGTTTT.

CDR3 sequence: CSVVEKGTATETQYF. The DNA of the CDR3 is TGCAGCGTCGTAGAAAAAGGGACAGCCACAGAGACCCAGTACTTC. The V and J genes are TRBV29-1 and TRBJ2-5; 7 bases align to TRBD1. CDR1 SQVTM and CDR2 ANQGSEA come from the germline V gene. The ends lost 6 bases at V and 4 bases at J; junction bases unmatched: 14. The CDR3 is 15 amino acids.

The chain is built from TRBV7-9 and TRBJ2-7; D unresolved. CDR3 length: 11 amino acids. V was clipped by 1 base and J by 9 bases, with 7 bases between them. Germline assignment: CDR1 SEHNR and CDR2 FQNEAQ (reference sequence). CDR3 nucleotide sequence: TGTGCCAGCAGCTTAGAAACGGTGCAGTACTTC. This gives the protein CASSLETVQYF.

The chain joins TRBV10-3 to TRBJ1-1; 10 bases map to TRBD1. The CDR3 spans 18 residues. From germline, CDR1 is ENHRY and CDR2 SYGVKD. The ends lost 8 bases at V and 0 bases at J; junction bases unmatched: 15. CDR3 in DNA: TGTGCCATCGCAGGGAGGGGGGACAGGGGATACATGAACACTGAAGCTTTCTTT. The encoded protein is CAIAGRGDRGYMNTEAFF.

The chain is built from TRBV24-1 and TRBJ1-5; unclear D gene. This CDR3 has 12 amino acids. Per germline, CDR1 KGHDR and CDR2 SFDVKD. V shed 3 bases and J shed 4 bases, with 3 bases lying between them. The CDR3 DNA follows: TGTGCCACCAGTGATAGGAATCAGCCCCAGCATTTT. Amino acids: CATSDRNQPQHF.

This clonotype occurred a few times. The chain joins TRBV10-3 to TRBJ2-1, with D tentatively TRBD1 (6 bases). Trimming pared 2 bases from V and 1 base from J, leaving 12 bases between. CDR1 ENHRY and CDR2 SYGVKD come from the germline V gene. CDR3 size: 16 residues. As DNA, the CDR3 is TGTGCCATCAGTGAGCTGCGAGGGGGTTCCTACAATGAGCAGTTCTTC. Protein: CAISELRGGSYNEQFF.

This clonotype was observed once. The germline gene is not matched at one end of the junction; a read error may be the cause. The chain employs TRBV19 and TRBJ1-1; maybe TRBD1 (6 bases). Germline V gene lookup returns CDR1 LNHDA and CDR2 SQIVND (reference sequence). CDR3 length equals 19 residues. CDR3 residues: CAGSPWGPWGGHMNTEAFF. CDR3 nucleotide sequence: TGTGCCGGTAGTCCATGGGGCCCTTGGGGGGGACACATGAACACTGAAGCTTTCTTT. Drawing the rest from reference TRBV19 and TRBJ1-1, the complete variable domain is DGGITQSPKYLFRKEGQNVTLSCEQNLNHDAMYWYRQDPGQGLRLIYYSQIVNDFQKGDIAEGYSVSREKKESFPLTVTSAQKNPTAFYLCAGSPWGPWGGHMNTEAFFGQGTRLTVV.

The chain uses TRBV2 and TRBJ1-5, with D perhaps matching TRBD1 (5 bases). The germline CDR1 and CDR2 sequences are SNHLY and FYNNEI. CDR3 length: 14 residues. V was pared by 2 bases and J by 6 bases, with 11 bases between. The CDR3 spells CASSENQGSQPQHF. The CDR3 DNA follows: TGTGCCAGCAGTGAAAACCAGGGAAGTCAGCCCCAGCATTTT.

The rearrangement links TRBV29-1 to TRBJ2-1; D not resolved. The CDR3 length is 10 residues. The V and J ends lost 7 bases and 8 bases respectively, with 9 bases between them. Per germline, CDR1 SQVTM and CDR2 ANQGSEA. The CDR3 DNA follows: TGCAGCGCTAAGTATGATGAGCAGTTCTTC. Translated, it gives CSAKYDEQFF.

This clonotype appeared a few times. The chain employs TRBV10-3 and TRBJ2-7; 8 bases map to TRBD1. Trimming removed 8 bases from V and 0 bases from J; junction bases left unmatched: 6. CDR1 and CDR2 from the germline V gene are ENHRY and SYGVKD. The CDR3 is 14 residues long. CDR3 DNA: TGTGCCATCGCCTGGGGGACAGGCTCCTACGAGCAGTACTTC. Its protein product is CAIAWGTGSYEQYF.

As to this clonotype: A read error is possible here, since a much larger clone lies one base away. This sequence joins TRBV9 and TRBJ2-3; 11 bases map to TRBD1. V was clipped by 7 bases and J by 5 bases; unmatched bases: 9. CDR3 size: 15 residues. Germline assignment: CDR1 SGDLS and CDR2 YYNGEE. CDR3 loop: CASGFRGQGVDTQYF. The CDR3 DNA reads as TGTGCCAGCGGCTTCCGGGGACAGGGGGTAGATACGCAGTATTTT.

As concerns this clonotype: This may arise from a read error, as a much more abundant clone is one base away. The chain is built from TRBV11-3 and TRBJ2-7; tentatively, D is TRBD1 (5 bases). Germline loops: CDR1 SGHNT, CDR2 YENEEA. The CDR3 has 13 amino acids. Trimming took 6 bases from V and 4 from J, leaving 13 bases between them. CDR3 protein: CASSLRQKYEQYF. CDR3 bases: TGTGCCAGCAGTCTTAGACAGAAATACGAGCAGTACTTC.

CDR3 amino acids: CASSSALTYEQYF. CDR3 sequence (DNA): TGTGCCAGCAGCTCGGCCCTTACCTACGAGCAGTACTTC. The genes are TRBV11-3 and TRBJ2-7; D uncertain. The CDR3 runs 13 residues. Germline assignment: CDR1 SGHNT and CDR2 YENEEA. Trimming removed 4 bases at V and 2 bases at J, with 9 bases between.

This clonotype was recorded at least ten times. The chain combines TRBV27 with TRBJ2-7, with D possibly being TRBD1 (6 bases). V lost 5 bases to trimming and J lost 6 bases, with 11 bases between them. The CDR3 is made up of 12 amino acids. CDR1 is MNHEY, CDR2 SMNVEV, per germline (reference sequence). CDR3 amino acids: CASSLQGGEQYF. As DNA, the CDR3 is TGTGCCAGCAGTCTACAGGGTGGCGAGCAGTACTTC.

About this clonotype: In this CDR3 the conserved last residue, phenylalanine or tryptophan, is missing, so a read error is likely. The CDR3, as DNA: TGTGCCAGCAGCACAGAAAGGGCCTACGAGCAGTACTCC. It translates to CASSTERAYEQYS. V gene TRBV7-3 combines with J gene TRBJ2-7; no definite D call. The CDR3 totals 13 residues. Germline V gene lookup returns CDR1 SGHTA and CDR2 FQGTGA. With 5 bases removed from V and 2 bases from J, the gap between germline ends came to 10 bases.

This clonotype occurred once. This could be a read error, since a much larger clone is one nucleotide away. This CDR3 fails to terminate in the conserved phenylalanine or tryptophan, so it likely reflects a read error. The chain recombines TRBV28 with TRBJ2-5, with D perhaps matching TRBD1 (6 bases). The germline V and J ends were trimmed by 6 bases and 5 bases, with 16 bases remaining between them. The germline CDR1 and CDR2 sequences are MDHEN and SYDVKM. The CDR3 sequence is 14 residues long. The CDR3 nucleotides read TGTGCCAGCAGACCACAGGGCCGAGGGGAGACCCAGTACCTC. Encoded protein: CASRPQGRGETQYL.